The source of this TCR beta chain is a study of T-cell reconstitution after alpha-beta-depleted transplantation in children. Study results and limitations: The origin of high day-60 TCRbeta diversity in some patients lay in surviving recipient T cells and thymic progenitors. From newly produced T cells came most of the T-cell counts and diversity one year after transplant. There were reportedly several hundred expanded graft clones from which alpha-beta T cells came about two months after transplant.

About this clonotype itself: The antigen is not known.

The germline CDR1 and CDR2 sequences are DFQATT and SNEGSKA (reference sequence). The ends lost 2 bases at V and 2 bases at J; junction bases unmatched: 10. This CDR3 contains 19 residues. Molecular barcoding with unique molecular identifiers was used for the TCRbeta library. TCRdb re-called the PCR reads with MiXCR, one entry per CDR3 protein. The repertoire has 130,000 to 150,000 distinct CDR3 sequences, 8% to 10% of them found once; the top ten carry approximately 18%. The input for sequencing was PBMCs, mostly from graft donor cells, taken 180 days after TCRalphabeta/CD19-depleted stem cell transplant. The clonotype comes from a female patient aged 2-10 years who had a stem cell transplant for congenital amegakaryocytic thrombocytopenia, so the T cells may come from the graft donor. V and J are TRBV20-1 and TRBJ2-1, with 15 bases aligning to TRBD2. Written as DNA, the CDR3 is TGCAGTGCTAGATCCCCCGGGACTAGCGGGGGGCGCGCCTACAATGAGCAGTTCTTC. The encoded protein is CSARSPGTSGGRAYNEQFF.